The TCR beta chain described here comes from a study of CD8 T cells in ankylosing spondylitis. This clonotype occurred many times. Its specificity is not known. Quantitative 5'-RACE with molecular barcodes produced the TCR beta libraries. From the 5' RACE reads, TCRdb called clonotypes with MiXCR, one entry per CDR3 protein. Counted here are 69,000 or so distinct CDR3 sequences, about 5.7% occurring once; the ten biggest clones make up 2% to 2.5%. The CDR3 runs 14 residues. Germline V lookup: CDR1 PRHDT, CDR2 FYEKMQ (reference sequence). The V and J ends lost 0 bases and 0 bases respectively, with 5 bases between them. Study-level points and caveats: It appeared that ankylosing spondylitis blood was characterized by a TCR beta motif of several highly homologous variants. Past studies reported some motif variants in reactive arthritis synovial fluid and blood.

The sequence derives from a male donor with ankylosing spondylitis or in good health (not recorded which). Sequencing was done on a sample of blood, either unsorted or a sorted T cell fraction (not recorded which). The chain uses TRBV13 and TRBJ1-2; unclear D gene. The CDR3 bases are TGTGCCAGCAGCTTAGGAGAGACTAACTATGGCTACACCTTC. Translation gives CASSLGETNYGYTF.